This T cell receptor (beta chain) originates from a study of T cells after yellow fever vaccination. Study in general: In the case of low-cell-number fractions, SMART-Seq v4 Ultra Low Input was used for preparation. Study outcomes and limitations: Contamination by abundant bulk-population clonotypes could be present in FACS-sorted repertoires. The study found a weaker secondary response that peaked faster, day 5 versus 15. Most clones from primary vaccination resurfaced after the booster (about 95% CD4, over 75% CD8).

CDR3 length: 15 amino acids. Germline V gives CDR1 LGHNA, CDR2 YSLEER. TCRdb re-analysed the 5' RACE reads in MiXCR, keeping a single row per CDR3 protein. Altogether about 58,000 distinct CDR3 sequences are present, roughly 6.9% being singletons, with the ten largest covering around 44%. Notes on this clonotype: Its specificity is unknown. A read error may explain this, as a much larger clone is one base away.

The clonotype was recovered from a man aged 18 to 30 who received the YFV17D yellow fever vaccine. The specimen comprised CD8+ T cells sorted from PBMCs, sampled on the day of the first yellow fever vaccination. The chain has TRBV4-3 and TRBJ1-6, with no clear D. CDR3 region: CASSQGRAMNSSLHF. The CDR3 DNA sequence: TGCGCCAGCAGCCAAGGACGGGCAATGAATTCATCCCTCCACTTT.